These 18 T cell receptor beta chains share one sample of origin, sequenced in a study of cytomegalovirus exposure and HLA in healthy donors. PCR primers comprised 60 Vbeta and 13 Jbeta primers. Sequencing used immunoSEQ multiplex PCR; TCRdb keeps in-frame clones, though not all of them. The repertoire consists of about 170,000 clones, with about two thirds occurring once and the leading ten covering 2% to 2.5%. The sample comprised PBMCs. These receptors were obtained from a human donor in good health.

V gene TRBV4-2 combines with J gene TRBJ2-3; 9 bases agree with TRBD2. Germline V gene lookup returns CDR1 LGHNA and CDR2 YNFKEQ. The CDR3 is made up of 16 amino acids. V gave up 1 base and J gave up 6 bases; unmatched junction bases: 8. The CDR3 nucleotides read TGTGCCAGCAGCCAAGGCGGGAGGGGGGCGAGGGATACGCAGTATTTT. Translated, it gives CASSQGGRGARDTQYF.

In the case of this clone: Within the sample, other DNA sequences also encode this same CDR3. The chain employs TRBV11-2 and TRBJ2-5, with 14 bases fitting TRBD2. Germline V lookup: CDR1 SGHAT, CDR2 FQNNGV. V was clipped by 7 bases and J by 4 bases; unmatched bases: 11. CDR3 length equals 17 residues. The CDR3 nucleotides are TGTGCCAGCACTGCGACTAGCGGGGGGGCCGTACGAGAGACCCAGTACTTC. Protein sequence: CASTATSGGAVRETQYF.

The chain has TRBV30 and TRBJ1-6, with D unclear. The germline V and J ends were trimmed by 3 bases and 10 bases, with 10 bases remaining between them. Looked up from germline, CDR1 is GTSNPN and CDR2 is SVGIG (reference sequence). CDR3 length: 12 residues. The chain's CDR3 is CAWSLPPSPLHF. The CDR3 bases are TGTGCCTGGAGCCTACCCCCCTCACCCCTCCACTTT. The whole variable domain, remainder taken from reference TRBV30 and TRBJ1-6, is SQTIHQWPATLVQPVGSPLSLECTVEGTSNPNLYWYRQAAGRGLQLLFYSVGIGQISSEVPQNLSASRPQDRQFILSSKKLLLSDSGFYLCAWSLPPSPLHFGNGTRLTVT.

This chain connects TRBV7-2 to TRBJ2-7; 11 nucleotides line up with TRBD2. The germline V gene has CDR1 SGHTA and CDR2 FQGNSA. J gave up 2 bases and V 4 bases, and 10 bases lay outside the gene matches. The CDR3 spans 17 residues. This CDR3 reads CASSSPDRSGGAYEQYF. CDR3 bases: TGTGCCAGCAGCTCGCCGGACCGTAGCGGGGGGGCCTACGAGCAGTACTTC.

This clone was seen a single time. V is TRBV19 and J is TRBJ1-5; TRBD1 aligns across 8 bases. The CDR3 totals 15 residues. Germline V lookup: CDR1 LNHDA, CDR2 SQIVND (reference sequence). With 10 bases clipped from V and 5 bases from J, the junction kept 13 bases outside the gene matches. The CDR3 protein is CATTMGQGADQPQHF. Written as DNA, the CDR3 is TGTGCCACCACCATGGGGCAGGGGGCGGATCAGCCCCAGCATTTT.

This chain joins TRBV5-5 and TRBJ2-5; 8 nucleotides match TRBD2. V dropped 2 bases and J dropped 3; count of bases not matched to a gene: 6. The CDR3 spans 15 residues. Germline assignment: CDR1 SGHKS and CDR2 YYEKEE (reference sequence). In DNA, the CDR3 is TGTGCCAGCAGCTTAGCGGGGGTCCATGAAGAGACCCAGTACTTC. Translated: CASSLAGVHEETQYF.

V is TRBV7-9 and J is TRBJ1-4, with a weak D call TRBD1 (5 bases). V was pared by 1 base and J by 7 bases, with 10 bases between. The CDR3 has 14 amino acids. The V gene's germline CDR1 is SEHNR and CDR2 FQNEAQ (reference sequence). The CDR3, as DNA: TGTGCCAGCAGCTTAGGGCAGGGCGGTGAAAAACTGTTTTTT. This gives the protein CASSLGQGGEKLFF.

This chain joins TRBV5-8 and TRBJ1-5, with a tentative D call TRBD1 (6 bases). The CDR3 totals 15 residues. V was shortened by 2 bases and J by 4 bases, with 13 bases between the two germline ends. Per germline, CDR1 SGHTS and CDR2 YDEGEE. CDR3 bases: TGTGCCAGCAGCTTCGGCAGGGGTTTGAATCAGCCCCAGCATTTT. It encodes CASSFGRGLNQPQHF.

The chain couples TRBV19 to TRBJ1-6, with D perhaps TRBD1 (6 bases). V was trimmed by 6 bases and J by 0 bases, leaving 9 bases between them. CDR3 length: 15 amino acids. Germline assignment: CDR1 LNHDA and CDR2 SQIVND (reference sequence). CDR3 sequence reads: CASSPTGSYNSPLHF. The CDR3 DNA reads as TGTGCCAGTAGCCCGACAGGCTCCTATAATTCACCCCTCCACTTT.

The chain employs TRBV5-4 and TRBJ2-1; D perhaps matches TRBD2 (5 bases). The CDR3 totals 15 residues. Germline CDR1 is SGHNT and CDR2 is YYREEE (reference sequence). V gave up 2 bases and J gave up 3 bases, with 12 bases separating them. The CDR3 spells CASSFGVASYNEQFF. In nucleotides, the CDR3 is TGTGCCAGCAGCTTTGGGGTAGCGAGCTACAATGAGCAGTTCTTC.

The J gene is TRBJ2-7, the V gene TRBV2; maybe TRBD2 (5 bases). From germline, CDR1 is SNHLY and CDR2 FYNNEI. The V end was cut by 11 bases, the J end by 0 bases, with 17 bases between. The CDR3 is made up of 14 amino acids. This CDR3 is CAGSRRITSYEQYF. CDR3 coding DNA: TGTGCCGGCTCAAGGAGGATAACCTCCTACGAGCAGTACTTC.

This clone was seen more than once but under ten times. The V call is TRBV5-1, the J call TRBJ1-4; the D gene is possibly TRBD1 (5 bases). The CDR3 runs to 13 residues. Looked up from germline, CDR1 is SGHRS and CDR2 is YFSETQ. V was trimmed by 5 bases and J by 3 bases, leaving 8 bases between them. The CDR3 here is CASRGGSNEKLFF. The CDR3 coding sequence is TGCGCCAGCAGGGGGGGGTCTAATGAAAAACTGTTTTTT.

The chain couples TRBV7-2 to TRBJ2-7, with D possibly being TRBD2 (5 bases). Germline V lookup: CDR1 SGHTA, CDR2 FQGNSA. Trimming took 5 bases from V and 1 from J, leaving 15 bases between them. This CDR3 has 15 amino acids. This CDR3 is CASSVWSGISYEQYF. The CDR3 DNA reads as TGTGCCAGCAGCGTCTGGTCGGGAATTTCCTACGAGCAGTACTTC.

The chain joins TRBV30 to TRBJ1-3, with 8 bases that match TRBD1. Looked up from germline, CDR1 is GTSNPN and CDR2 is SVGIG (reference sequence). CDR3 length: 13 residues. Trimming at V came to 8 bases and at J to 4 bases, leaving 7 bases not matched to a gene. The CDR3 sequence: CAINRGTGNTIYF. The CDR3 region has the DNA TGTGCCATCAACAGGGGGACGGGAAACACCATATATTTT.

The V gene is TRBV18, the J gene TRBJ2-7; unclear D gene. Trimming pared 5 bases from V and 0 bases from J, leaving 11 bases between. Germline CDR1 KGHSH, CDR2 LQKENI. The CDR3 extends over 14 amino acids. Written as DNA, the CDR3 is TGTGCCAGCTCATCTTCAGGTCACTCCTACGAGCAGTACTTC. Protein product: CASSSSGHSYEQYF.

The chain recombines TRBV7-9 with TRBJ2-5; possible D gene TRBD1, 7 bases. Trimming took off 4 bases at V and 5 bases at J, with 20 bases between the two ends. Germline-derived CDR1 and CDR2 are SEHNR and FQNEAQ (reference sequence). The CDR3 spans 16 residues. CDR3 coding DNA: TGTGCCAGCAGCTCGAGGGGGCGGGAAGCCAGCGAGACCCAGTACTTC. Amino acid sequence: CASSSRGREASETQYF.

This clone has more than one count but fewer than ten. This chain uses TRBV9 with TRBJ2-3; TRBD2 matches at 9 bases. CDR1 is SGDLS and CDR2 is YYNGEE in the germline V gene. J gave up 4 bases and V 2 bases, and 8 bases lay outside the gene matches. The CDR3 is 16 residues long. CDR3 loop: CASSVGVAGVADTQYF. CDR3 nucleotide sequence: TGTGCCAGCAGCGTGGGTGTAGCGGGGGTTGCAGATACGCAGTATTTT.

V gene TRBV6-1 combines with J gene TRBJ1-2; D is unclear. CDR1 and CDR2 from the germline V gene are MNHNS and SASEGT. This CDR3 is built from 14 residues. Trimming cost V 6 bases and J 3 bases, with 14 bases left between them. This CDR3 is CASRSLLRDYGYTF. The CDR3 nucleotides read TGTGCCAGCAGATCGCTGTTGCGGGACTATGGCTACACCTTC.